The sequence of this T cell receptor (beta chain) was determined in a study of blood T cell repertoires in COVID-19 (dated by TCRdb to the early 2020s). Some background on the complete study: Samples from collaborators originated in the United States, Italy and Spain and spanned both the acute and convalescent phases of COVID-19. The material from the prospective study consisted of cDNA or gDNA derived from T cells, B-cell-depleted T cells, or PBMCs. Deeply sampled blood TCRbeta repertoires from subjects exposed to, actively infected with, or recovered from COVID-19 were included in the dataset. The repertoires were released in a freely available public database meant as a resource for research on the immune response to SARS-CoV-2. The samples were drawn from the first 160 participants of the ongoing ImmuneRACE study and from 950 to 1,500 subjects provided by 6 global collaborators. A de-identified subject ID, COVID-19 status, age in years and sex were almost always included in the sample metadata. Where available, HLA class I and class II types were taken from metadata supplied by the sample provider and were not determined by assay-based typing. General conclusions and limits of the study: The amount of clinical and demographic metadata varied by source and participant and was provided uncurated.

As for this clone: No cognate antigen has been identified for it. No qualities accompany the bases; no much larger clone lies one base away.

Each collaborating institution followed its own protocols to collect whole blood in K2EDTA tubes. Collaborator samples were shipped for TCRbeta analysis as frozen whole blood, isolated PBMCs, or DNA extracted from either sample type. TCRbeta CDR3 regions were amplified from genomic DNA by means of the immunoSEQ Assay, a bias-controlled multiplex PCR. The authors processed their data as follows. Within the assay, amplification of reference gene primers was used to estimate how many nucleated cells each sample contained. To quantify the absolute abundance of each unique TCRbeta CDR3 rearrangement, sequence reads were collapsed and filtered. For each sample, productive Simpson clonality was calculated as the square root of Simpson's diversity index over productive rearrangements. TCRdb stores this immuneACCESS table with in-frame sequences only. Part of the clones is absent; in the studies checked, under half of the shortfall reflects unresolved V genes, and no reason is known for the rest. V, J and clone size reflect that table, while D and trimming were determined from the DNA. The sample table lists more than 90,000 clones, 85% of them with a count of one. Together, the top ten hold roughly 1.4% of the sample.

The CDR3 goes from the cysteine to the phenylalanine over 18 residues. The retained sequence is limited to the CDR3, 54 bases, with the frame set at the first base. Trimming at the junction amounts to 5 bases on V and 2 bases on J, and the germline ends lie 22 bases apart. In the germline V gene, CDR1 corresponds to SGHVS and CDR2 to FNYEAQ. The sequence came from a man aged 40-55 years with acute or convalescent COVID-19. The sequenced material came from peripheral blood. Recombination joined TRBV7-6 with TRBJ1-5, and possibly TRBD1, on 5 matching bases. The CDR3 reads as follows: CASSQYRFGEVGNQPQHF. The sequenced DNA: TGTGCCAGCAGCCAGTACAGGTTTGGGGAAGTTGGCAATCAGCCCCAGCATTTT.